Listed below are T cell receptor beta chains from one sample, sequenced in a study of blood T cell repertoires in COVID-19. Clones were sequenced by immunoSEQ multiplex PCR, and TCRdb holds only the in-frame ones, with some missing. The sample records about 340,000 clones, around four fifths being singletons. Sequencing used peripheral blood. The receptors shown here come from a young man with active or convalescent COVID-19. CDR3s include the opening cysteine and the closing phenylalanine or tryptophan. D genes are given only for firm matches. Not all rows give a size; the values are once, few, many and, for expanded clones, a class.

size: -; D: TRBD2; J: TRBJ2-3; V: TRBV19; DNA: TGTGCCAGTAGTATAGCCCGGACTAGCCCAGATACGCAGTATTTT; CDR3: CASSIARTSPDTQYF
size: once; D: -; J: TRBJ2-5; V: TRBV18; DNA: TGTGCCAGCTCACCACAGGGGCGGACAGAGACCCAGTACTTC; CDR3: CASSPQGRTETQYF
size: few; D: -; J: TRBJ1-2; V: TRBV15; DNA: TGTGCCGCTCGAAGCAGGGGTCCCTTGGGGGGCTACACCTTC; CDR3: CAARSRGPLGGYTF
size: -; D: -; J: TRBJ2-7; V: TRBV29-1; DNA: TGCAGCGTTGTTCTAGAGAGCTCCTACGAGCAGTACTTC; CDR3: CSVVLESSYEQYF
size: -; D: -; J: TRBJ2-7; V: TRBV13; DNA: TGTGCCAGCAGCTCCGGGTCCGCCTACGAGCAGTACTTC; CDR3: CASSSGSAYEQYF
size: once; D: TRBD2; J: TRBJ2-5; V: TRBV10-1; DNA: TGCGCCAGCCAGAACGGTAGCGGGGCATTGGAGACCCAGTACTTC; CDR3: CASQNGSGALETQYF
size: -; D: TRBD1; J: TRBJ1-1; V: TRBV27; DNA: TGTGCCAGCACATCCGGGACAGGGTTGAACACTGAAGCTTTCTTT; CDR3: CASTSGTGLNTEAFF
size: -; D: TRBD1; J: TRBJ2-2; V: TRBV3-1/TRBV3-2; DNA: TGTGCCAGCAGCCAAGAGATCAGAGGGGGCGTGCTGTTTTTT; CDR3: CASSQEIRGGVLFF
size: -; D: TRBD1; J: TRBJ1-2; V: TRBV11-3; DNA: TGTGCCAGCAGCCCAGGGGGGCATCTTAACTATGGCTACACCTTC; CDR3: CASSPGGHLNYGYTF
size: -; D: -; J: TRBJ2-7; V: TRBV4-1; DNA: TGCGCCAGCAGCCAAGAGACAGGAAACTCCTACGAGCAGTACTTC; CDR3: CASSQETGNSYEQYF
size: -; D: -; J: TRBJ2-7; V: TRBV11-1; DNA: TGTGCCAGCAGCTTTGGAGGACCCCAGGGGTACGAGCAGTACTTC; CDR3: CASSFGGPQGYEQYF
size: -; D: TRBD1; J: TRBJ1-3; V: TRBV5-4; DNA: TGTGCCAGCAGCGCCCGCGGACAGGGTTTTGGAAACACCATATATTTT; CDR3: CASSARGQGFGNTIYF
size: -; D: TRBD2; J: TRBJ2-3; V: TRBV5-6; DNA: TGTGCCAGCAGCGCCCTCAAACCGGGACTAGCGGGCACAGATACGCAGTATTTT; CDR3: CASSALKPGLAGTDTQYF
size: -; D: -; J: TRBJ2-1; V: TRBV6-2/TRBV6-3; DNA: TGTGCCAGCAGTTACTCGGCGGAACTTCAGCAGTTCTTC; CDR3: CASSYSAELQQFF
size: -; D: -; J: TRBJ1-1; V: TRBV6-5; DNA: TGTGCCAGCACCTTCGGGGGGTACACTGAAGCTTTCTTT; CDR3: CASTFGGYTEAFF
size: -; D: -; J: TRBJ1-5; V: TRBV19; DNA: TGTGCCACCTCGGGGGACCACCAACGGAGTCAGCCCCAGCATTTT; CDR3: CATSGDHQRSQPQHF
size: -; D: -; J: TRBJ2-1; V: TRBV19; DNA: TGTGCCAACAGTCTCGGAGGAAACAATGAGCAGTTCTTC; CDR3: CANSLGGNNEQFF
size: -; D: TRBD1; J: TRBJ1-1; V: TRBV6-5; DNA: TGTGCCAGCAGCACCGGGACAGTGGACACTGAAGCTTTCTTT; CDR3: CASSTGTVDTEAFF
size: once; D: -; J: TRBJ2-3; V: TRBV3-1/TRBV3-2; DNA: TGTGCCAGCAGCCAAGGACCCACAACATGGTGGAGAATCACAGATACGCAGTATTTT; CDR3: CASSQGPTTWWRITDTQYF
size: -; D: TRBD1; J: TRBJ2-5; V: TRBV10-3; DNA: TGTGCCACCCGGGACAGAAAGGATGAAGAGACCCAGTACTTC; CDR3: CATRDRKDEETQYF
size: -; D: -; J: TRBJ1-2; V: TRBV5-1; DNA: TGCGCCAGCAGCCCGGACAGCTATGGCTACACCTTC; CDR3: CASSPDSYGYTF
size: -; D: TRBD2; J: TRBJ2-1; V: TRBV10-3; DNA: TGTGCCACCGGGACTACTTACAATGAGCAGTTCTTC; CDR3: CATGTTYNEQFF
size: -; D: -; J: TRBJ1-4; V: TRBV5-1; DNA: TGCGCCAGCAGCTTACGAGGTCTAGATGAAAAACTGTTTTTT; CDR3: CASSLRGLDEKLFF
size: -; D: -; J: TRBJ2-3; V: TRBV12-3/TRBV12-4; DNA: TGTGCCAGCAGTCCGAGGTCAGATACGCAGTATTTT; CDR3: CASSPRSDTQYF
size: -; D: TRBD1; J: TRBJ1-5; V: TRBV6-6; DNA: TGTGCCAGCAGCCCGGACAGGGTTCGCAATCAGCCCCAGCATTTT; CDR3: CASSPDRVRNQPQHF
size: once; D: TRBD1; J: TRBJ2-1; V: TRBV9; DNA: TGTGCCAGCAGAGCCAGCGGGACAGGGGGCGCGAATGAGCAGTTCTTC; CDR3: CASRASGTGGANEQFF
size: once; D: -; J: TRBJ1-1; V: TRBV30; DNA: TGTGCCTGGAGGAGGGTCTCCGCTCAGAACACTGAAGCTTTCTTT; CDR3: CAWRRVSAQNTEAFF
size: few; D: TRBD1; J: TRBJ2-7; V: TRBV7-2; DNA: TGTGCCAGCAACCCAAGGACAGGGACCTACGAGCAGTACTTC; CDR3: CASNPRTGTYEQYF
size: -; D: -; J: TRBJ2-1; V: TRBV10-3; DNA: TGTGCCATCAGTGTCACGGACTCCAGCTGGAATGAGCAGTTCTTC; CDR3: CAISVTDSSWNEQFF
size: -; D: TRBD1; J: TRBJ1-5; V: TRBV3-1/TRBV3-2; DNA: TGTGCCAGCAGCTCATCACAGGGGGGGATTCAGCCCCAGCATTTT; CDR3: CASSSSQGGIQPQHF
size: many; D: -; J: TRBJ2-1; V: TRBV15; DNA: TGTGCCACCAGCAGTAGCGGAGGCTCCTACAATGAGCAGTTCTTC; CDR3: CATSSSGGSYNEQFF
size: -; D: TRBD2; J: TRBJ2-3; V: TRBV13; DNA: TGTGCCAGCAGCGAAATCGGAGGACTAGCAGACACAGATACGCAGTATTTT; CDR3: CASSEIGGLADTDTQYF
size: few; D: TRBD1; J: TRBJ2-3; V: TRBV29-1; DNA: TGCAGCGTCCGACAGGGCCCCCATGGCACAGATACGCAGTATTTT; CDR3: CSVRQGPHGTDTQYF
size: once; D: TRBD1; J: TRBJ2-7; V: TRBV4-1; DNA: TGCGCCAGCAGCCAAAGGACAGGGACCTACGAGCAGTACTTC; CDR3: CASSQRTGTYEQYF
size: -; D: TRBD1; J: TRBJ1-2; V: TRBV10-3; DNA: TGTGCCAGTCTGACAGGGAACTATGGCTACACCTTC; CDR3: CASLTGNYGYTF
size: -; D: -; J: TRBJ2-3; V: TRBV5-6; DNA: TGTGCCAGCAGCTCATTGGGACTCCAGCAGGATACGCAGTATTTT; CDR3: CASSSLGLQQDTQYF
size: -; D: TRBD1; J: TRBJ2-4; V: TRBV7-2; DNA: TGTGCCACCGGGACAGGGTCGAGGGGAGACATTCAGTACTTC; CDR3: CATGTGSRGDIQYF
size: -; D: -; J: TRBJ2-3; V: TRBV7-2; DNA: TGTGCCAACGGGCGGGGTCCCACAGATACGCAGTATTTT; CDR3: CANGRGPTDTQYF
size: -; D: TRBD1; J: TRBJ2-7; V: TRBV27; DNA: TGTGCCAGCAGCTACTTATCGGGACAGGGGAGCGAGCAGTACTTC; CDR3: CASSYLSGQGSEQYF
size: -; D: -; J: TRBJ2-7; V: TRBV7-2; DNA: TGTGCCAGCAGCTTAGGTCCGGGAAACTACGAGCAGTACTTC; CDR3: CASSLGPGNYEQYF
size: -; D: TRBD1; J: TRBJ2-7; V: TRBV9; DNA: TGTGCCAGCAGCGTAGGTGGGACAGATATCGAGCAGTACTTC; CDR3: CASSVGGTDIEQYF
size: -; D: TRBD2; J: TRBJ2-7; V: TRBV4-2; DNA: TGTGCCAGCAGCCGACAAGATCGGGGTAGCGGGAGGTACGGCGGCTACGAGCAGTACTTC; CDR3: CASSRQDRGSGRYGGYEQYF
size: -; D: TRBD2; J: TRBJ2-7; V: TRBV30; DNA: TGTGCCTGGGGGACTAGCGGCTACGAGCAGTACTTC; CDR3: CAWGTSGYEQYF